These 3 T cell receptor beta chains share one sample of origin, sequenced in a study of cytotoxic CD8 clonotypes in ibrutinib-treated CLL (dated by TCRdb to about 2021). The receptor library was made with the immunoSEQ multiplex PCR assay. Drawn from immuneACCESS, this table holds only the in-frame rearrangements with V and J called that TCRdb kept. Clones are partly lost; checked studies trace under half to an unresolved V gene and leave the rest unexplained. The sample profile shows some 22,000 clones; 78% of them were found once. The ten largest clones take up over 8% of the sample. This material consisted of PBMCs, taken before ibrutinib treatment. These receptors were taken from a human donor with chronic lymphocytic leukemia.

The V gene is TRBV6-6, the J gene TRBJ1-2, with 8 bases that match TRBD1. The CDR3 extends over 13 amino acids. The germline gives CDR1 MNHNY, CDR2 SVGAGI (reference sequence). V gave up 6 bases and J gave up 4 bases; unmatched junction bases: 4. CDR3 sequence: CASRPGGPYGYTF. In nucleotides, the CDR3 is TGTGCCAGCAGGCCAGGGGGCCCCTATGGCTACACCTTC.

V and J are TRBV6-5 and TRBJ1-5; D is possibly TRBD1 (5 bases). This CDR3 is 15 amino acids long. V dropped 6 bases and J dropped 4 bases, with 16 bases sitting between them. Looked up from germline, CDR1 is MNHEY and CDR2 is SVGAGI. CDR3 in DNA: TGTGCCAGCAGCTCCTCCGGGACGAGAAATCAGCCCCAGCATTTT. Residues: CASSSSGTRNQPQHF.

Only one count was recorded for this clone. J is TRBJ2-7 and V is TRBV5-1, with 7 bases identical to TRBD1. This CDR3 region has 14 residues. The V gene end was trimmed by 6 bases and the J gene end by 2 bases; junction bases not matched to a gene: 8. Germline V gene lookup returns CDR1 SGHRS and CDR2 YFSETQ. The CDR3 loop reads CASTEDRRTYEQYF. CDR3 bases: TGCGCCAGCACCGAGGACAGGAGAACCTACGAGCAGTACTTC.